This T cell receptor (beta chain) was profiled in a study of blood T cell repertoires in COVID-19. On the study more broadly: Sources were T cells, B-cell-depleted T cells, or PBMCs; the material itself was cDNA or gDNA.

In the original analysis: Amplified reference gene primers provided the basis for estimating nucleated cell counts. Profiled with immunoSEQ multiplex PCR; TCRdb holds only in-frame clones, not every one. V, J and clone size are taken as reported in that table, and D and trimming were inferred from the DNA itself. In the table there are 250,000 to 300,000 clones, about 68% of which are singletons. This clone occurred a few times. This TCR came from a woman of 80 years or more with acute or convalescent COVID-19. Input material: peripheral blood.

CDR3 in amino acids: CASRLSSSYNEQFF. The CDR3 bases are TGTGCCAGCAGACTGTCTAGCTCCTACAATGAGCAGTTCTTC. The V call is TRBV6-5, the J call TRBJ2-1; no reliable D call. Germline values: CDR1 MNHEY, CDR2 SVGAGI. Trimming shortened V by 6 bases and J by 0 bases, and 9 bases separated the two germline ends. The CDR3 runs to 14 residues.